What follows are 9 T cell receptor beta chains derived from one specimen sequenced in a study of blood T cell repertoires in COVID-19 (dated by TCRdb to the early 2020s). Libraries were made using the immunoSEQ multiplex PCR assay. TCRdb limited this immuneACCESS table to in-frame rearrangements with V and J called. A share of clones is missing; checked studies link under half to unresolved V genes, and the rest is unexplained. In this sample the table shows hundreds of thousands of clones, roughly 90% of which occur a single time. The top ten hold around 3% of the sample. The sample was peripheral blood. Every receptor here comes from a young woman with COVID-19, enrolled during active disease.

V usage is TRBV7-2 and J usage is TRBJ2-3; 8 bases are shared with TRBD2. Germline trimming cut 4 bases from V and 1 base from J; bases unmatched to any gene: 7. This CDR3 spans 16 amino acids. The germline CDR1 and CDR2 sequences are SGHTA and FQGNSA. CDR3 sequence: CASSSTIGGGTDTQYF. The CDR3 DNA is TGTGCCAGCAGCTCTACCATCGGGGGGGGCACAGATACGCAGTATTTT.

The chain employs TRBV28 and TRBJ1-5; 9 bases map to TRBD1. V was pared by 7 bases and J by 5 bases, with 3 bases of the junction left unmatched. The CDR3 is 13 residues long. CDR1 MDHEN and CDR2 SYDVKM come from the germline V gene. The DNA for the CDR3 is TGTGCCAGCAACACAGGGGGCTATCAGCCCCAGCATTTT. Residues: CASNTGGYQPQHF.

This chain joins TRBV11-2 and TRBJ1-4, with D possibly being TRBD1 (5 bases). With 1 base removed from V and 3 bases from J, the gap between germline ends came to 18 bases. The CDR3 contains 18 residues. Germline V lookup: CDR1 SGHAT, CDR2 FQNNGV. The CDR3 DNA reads TGTGCCAGCAGCTTAGTCTTCGATCCGGCAGGGCCTAATGAAAAACTGTTTTTT. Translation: CASSLVFDPAGPNEKLFF.

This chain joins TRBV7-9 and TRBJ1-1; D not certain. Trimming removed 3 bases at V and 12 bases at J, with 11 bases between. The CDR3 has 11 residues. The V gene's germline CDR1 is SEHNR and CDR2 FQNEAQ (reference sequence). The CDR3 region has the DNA TGTGCCAGCAGCTTGCTTGGAGGATCTTTCTTT. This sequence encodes CASSLLGGSFF.

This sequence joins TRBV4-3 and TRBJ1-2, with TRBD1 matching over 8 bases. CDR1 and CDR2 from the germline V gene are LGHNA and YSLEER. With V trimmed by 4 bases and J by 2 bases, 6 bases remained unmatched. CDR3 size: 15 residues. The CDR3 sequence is CASSPADRANYGYTF. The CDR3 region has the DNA TGCGCCAGCAGCCCAGCGGACAGGGCCAACTATGGCTACACCTTC.

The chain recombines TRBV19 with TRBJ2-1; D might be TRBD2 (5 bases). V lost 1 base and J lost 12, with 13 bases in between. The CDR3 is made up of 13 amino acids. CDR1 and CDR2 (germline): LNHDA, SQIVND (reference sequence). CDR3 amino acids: CASSIGRRAGQFF. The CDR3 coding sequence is TGTGCCAGTAGTATAGGGCGCCGTGCGGGGCAGTTCTTC.

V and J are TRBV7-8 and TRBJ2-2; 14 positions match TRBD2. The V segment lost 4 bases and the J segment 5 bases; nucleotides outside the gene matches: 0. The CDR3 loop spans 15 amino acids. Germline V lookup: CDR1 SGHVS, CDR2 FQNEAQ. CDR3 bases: TGTGCCAGCAGCTGGACTAGCGGGAGGACCGGGGAGCTGTTTTTT. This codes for CASSWTSGRTGELFF.

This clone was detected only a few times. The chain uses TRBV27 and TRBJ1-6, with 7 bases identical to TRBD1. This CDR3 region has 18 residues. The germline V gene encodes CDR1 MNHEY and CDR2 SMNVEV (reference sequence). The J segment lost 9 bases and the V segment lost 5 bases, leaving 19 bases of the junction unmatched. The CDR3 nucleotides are TGTGCCAGCAGTCACTTACCCCCCTCTTCGGCAGGGGGTTCACCCCTCCACTTT. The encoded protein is CASSHLPPSSAGGSPLHF.

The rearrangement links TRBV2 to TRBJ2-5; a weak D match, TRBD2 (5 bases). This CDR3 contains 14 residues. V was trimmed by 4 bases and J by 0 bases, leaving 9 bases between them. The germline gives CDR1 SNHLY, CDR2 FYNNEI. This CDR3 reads CASSANGNQETQYF. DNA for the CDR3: TGTGCCAGCAGTGCGAACGGGAACCAAGAGACCCAGTACTTC.